The 10 T cell receptor beta chains below all came from one sample that was sequenced in a study of blood T cell repertoires in COVID-19. Profiled with immunoSEQ multiplex PCR; TCRdb holds only in-frame clones, not every one. The sample includes roughly 330,000 clones, about 89% seen only once; the top ten take under 5.5%. The sequencing input was PBMCs or T cells enriched from blood (not recorded which). These receptors were obtained from a woman aged 25 to 39 who had recovered from COVID-19.

V and J are TRBV7-3 and TRBJ1-4; 7 bases are shared with TRBD1. V was pared by 1 base and J by 8 bases, with 16 bases of the junction left unmatched. Germline V lookup: CDR1 SGHTA, CDR2 FQGTGA. The CDR3 runs 18 residues. The chain's CDR3 is CASSLSDRVFGEKEKLFF. CDR3 nucleotides: TGTGCCAGCAGCTTAAGCGACAGGGTGTTTGGGGAGAAAGAAAAACTGTTTTTT.

The rearrangement uses TRBV5-5 and TRBJ2-5, with TRBD2 as a possible D gene (5 bases). Germline CDR1 is SGHKS and CDR2 is YYEKEE (reference sequence). The CDR3 extends over 16 amino acids. The V end lost 4 bases, the J end lost 0 bases, and 16 bases lay between the germline ends. The CDR3 region has the DNA TGTGCCAGCAGCAACCCCGAGGGCGGATACCAAGAGACCCAGTACTTC. Translated, it gives CASSNPEGGYQETQYF.

The chain combines TRBV6-5 with TRBJ1-3; maybe TRBD1 (6 bases). The CDR3 runs 13 residues. The germline CDR1 and CDR2 sequences are MNHEY and SVGAGI. V was trimmed by 6 bases and J by 3 bases, leaving 9 bases between them. The CDR3 here is CASRGTLGNTIYF. The CDR3 DNA is TGTGCCAGCAGGGGGACACTTGGAAACACCATATATTTT.

The chain recombines TRBV19 with TRBJ1-2; TRBD1 matches at 10 bases. J lost 9 bases, V lost 6 bases, and 10 bases had no gene match. From germline, CDR1 is LNHDA and CDR2 SQIVND (reference sequence). The CDR3 runs 14 residues. CDR3 sequence reads: CASRAGQGIPSYTF. The CDR3 DNA follows: TGTGCCAGTAGGGCGGGACAGGGGATTCCGAGCTACACCTTC.

The chain couples TRBV28 to TRBJ1-2; 7 positions match TRBD1. The length of the CDR3 is 16 residues. Germline assignment: CDR1 MDHEN and CDR2 SYDVKM. V lost 10 bases, J lost 1 base, and 15 bases stayed unmatched. CDR3 in amino acids: CATPRGAGGRNYGYTF. As DNA, the CDR3 is TGTGCCACCCCCAGGGGGGCAGGAGGCCGTAACTATGGCTACACCTTC.

The rearrangement links TRBV18 to TRBJ2-5; 10 bases match TRBD1. V was pared by 3 bases and J by 6 bases, with 4 bases of the junction left unmatched. The CDR3 runs to 14 residues. CDR1 KGHSH and CDR2 LQKENI come from the germline V gene. Written as DNA, the CDR3 is TGTGCCAGCTCACCGGGACAGGGGATAAAGACCCAGTACTTC. Its translation: CASSPGQGIKTQYF.

This rearrangement joins TRBV5-1 to TRBJ1-1, with D maybe TRBD1 (6 bases). CDR1 and CDR2 from the germline V gene are SGHRS and YFSETQ. Trimming stripped 2 bases from V and 0 bases from J, with 17 bases between. The CDR3 is 17 amino acids. The CDR3 here is CASSFFGTTDMNTEAFF. The DNA of the CDR3 is TGCGCCAGCAGCTTCTTCGGGACAACCGATATGAACACTGAAGCTTTCTTT.

The V and J genes are TRBV5-4 and TRBJ2-5; 7 bases are shared with TRBD2. CDR1 and CDR2 (germline): SGHNT, YYREEE (reference sequence). There are 13 residues in the CDR3. Unmatched junction bases numbered 1, after V lost 0 bases and J lost 5 bases. In DNA, the CDR3 is TGTGCCAGCAGCTTGGTGGGGGGGGAGACCCAGTACTTC. Its protein is CASSLVGGETQYF. The full variable domain, in which reference TRBV5-4 and TRBJ2-5 provide the parts outside the CDR3, is ETGVTQSPTHLIKTRGQQVTLRCSSQSGHNTVSWYQQALGQGPQFIFQYYREEENGRGNFPPRFSGLQFPNYSSELNVNALELDDSALYLCASSLVGGETQYFGPGTRLLVL.

This clone occurred once. V is TRBV10-3 and J is TRBJ2-7; 7 bases are shared with TRBD2. Germline V lookup: CDR1 ENHRY, CDR2 SYGVKD. With V trimmed by 6 bases and J by 3 bases, 8 bases remained unmatched. CDR3 size: 14 residues. The CDR3 loop is CAISSTSAFYEQYF. For the CDR3, the DNA is TGTGCCATCAGCTCCACTAGCGCCTTCTACGAGCAGTACTTC.

The chain is built from TRBV7-2 and TRBJ1-2; 7 bases align to TRBD1. CDR3 length equals 14 residues. V was clipped by 5 bases and J by 4 bases; unmatched bases: 7. Germline CDR1 and CDR2: SGHTA and FQGNSA. The CDR3 region has the DNA TGTGCCAGCAGCGCAACCACAGGGGTCTATGGCTACACCTTC. Translating it yields CASSATTGVYGYTF.